The rows below give T cell receptor beta chains drawn from one sample of a study of shared clonotypes between healthy human individuals. Profiling relied on immunoSEQ multiplex PCR, and the TCRdb table lists in-frame clones only, not all of them. The data contain 760,000 or so clones, approximately 96% of them singletons. Specimen: naive CD8+ T cells sorted from blood. The receptors stem from a man between 25 and 39 years old in good health. Each CDR3 is given with its conserved first and last residue. Each record gives: J gene, V gene, CDR3 protein.

>TRBJ2-7|TRBV27
CASSLLRTGGDEQYF
>TRBJ2-7|TRBV6-5
CASRAGTGSYEQYF
>TRBJ2-7|TRBV4-1
CASSQSPPGLYEQYF
>TRBJ2-2|TRBV7-2
CASSLNRYTGELFF
>TRBJ2-7|TRBV10-3
CAISERKRTDYEQYF
>TRBJ1-1|TRBV4-1
CASSQDTEAFF
>TRBJ2-1|TRBV30
CAWSDTANEQFF
>TRBJ1-1|TRBV13
CASSLGAGVNTEAFF
>TRBJ2-7|TRBV11-2
CASSQGTTAEQYF
>TRBJ2-1|TRBV6-6
CASTTGSSYNEQFF
>TRBJ2-1|TRBV5-1
CASSLGQGAITGLAIRVEQFF
>TRBJ2-1|TRBV28
CASTLWASGRGEQFF
>TRBJ2-7|TRBV19
CASSGTSGYEQYF